These 7 T cell receptor beta chains were all obtained from the same sample, sequenced in a study of CD8 T cells in Susac syndrome (dated by TCRdb to the late 2010s). The library came from the immunoSEQ multiplex PCR assay. RNA was extracted using the RNeasy kit, and roughly 0.5 to 1 microgram was reverse transcribed with random hexamers. In TCRdb, the public reads were trimmed at Q25 with fastp and aligned with MiXCR, with productive beta chains retained. Rows with one shared CDR3 protein collapse into an entry with the most common genes and DNA. The sample table contains just over 150,000 distinct CDR3 sequences; only one count was recorded for around 95% of them. Around 0.15% of the sample goes to the ten largest clones. The sequencing sample was made of CD8+ T cells from PBMCs. The source is a human donor with multiple sclerosis.

The V gene is TRBV4-1, the J gene TRBJ1-2; D call uncertain. The V end was cut by 5 bases, the J end by 8 bases, with 24 bases between. CDR1 and CDR2 (germline): MGHRA, YSYEKL. This CDR3 has 16 amino acids. Here the CDR3 DNA reads TGCGCCAGCAGCTTGGGAGAGGGAGCAAGAGGAGTAGGCTACACCTTC. The encoded protein is CASSLGEGARGVGYTF.

This clonotype was counted once. The chain uses TRBV24-1 and TRBJ2-6, with 7 bases that match TRBD1. Trimming removed 6 bases from V and 0 bases from J; junction bases left unmatched: 7. CDR1 and CDR2 (germline): KGHDR, SFDVKD. The CDR3 is 17 residues long. CDR3 bases: TGTGCCACCAGTCCCGGGACAGCAAGCTCTGGGGCCAACGTCCTGACTTTC. It yields the protein CATSPGTASSGANVLTF.

The gene calls are TRBV3-1 and TRBJ2-1; perhaps D is TRBD1 or TRBD2 (6 bases each). The CDR3 extends over 17 amino acids. The germline V and J ends were trimmed by 1 base and 0 bases, with 13 bases remaining between them. The V gene's germline CDR1 is LGHDT and CDR2 YNNKEL (reference sequence). The CDR3: CASSQGVGGDSYNEQFF. The CDR3 DNA reads TGTGCCAGCAGCCAAGGGGTGGGGGGCGACTCCTACAATGAGCAGTTCTTC.

The rearrangement uses TRBV18 and TRBJ2-3, with 12 bases that match TRBD2. The V and J ends lost 4 bases and 2 bases, in that order; junction bases with no gene match: 4. CDR1 and CDR2 from the germline V gene are KGHSH and LQKENI. This CDR3 is 16 amino acids long. The CDR3 spells CASSRSSGGATDTQYF. In DNA form, the CDR3 reads TGTGCCAGCTCACGATCTAGCGGGGGGGCCACAGATACGCAGTATTTT.

The chain recombines TRBV13 with TRBJ2-7; 11 nucleotides agree with TRBD1. The J segment lost 5 bases and the V segment lost 5 bases, leaving 2 bases of the junction unmatched. CDR1 and CDR2 from the germline V gene are PRHDT and FYEKMQ (reference sequence). The CDR3 has 13 residues. In nucleotides, the CDR3 is TGTGCCAGCAGCCGGGGACAGGGGGACGAGCAGTACTTC. It specifies CASSRGQGDEQYF. Using reference TRBV13 and TRBJ2-7 for the parts outside the CDR3, the full variable domain is AAGVIQSPRHLIKEKRETATLKCYPIPRHDTVYWYQQGPGQDPQFLISFYEKMQSDKGSIPDRFSAQQFSDYHSELNMSSLELGDSALYFCASSRGQGDEQYFGPGTRLTVT.

The sample holds one count of this clonotype. The rearrangement joins TRBV27 to TRBJ1-5; D possibly corresponds to TRBD1 (6 bases). CDR1 and CDR2 (germline): MNHEY, SMNVEV (reference sequence). The CDR3 extends over 15 amino acids. V was shortened by 5 bases and J by 8 bases, with 19 bases between the two germline ends. The DNA of the CDR3 is TGTGCCAGCAGTCCAAATCAGGGGCCCGGGGAGCCCCAGCATTTT. Amino acids: CASSPNQGPGEPQHF.

This clonotype was recorded once. The CDR3 region is CASSHVDRVNYGYTF. The DNA of the CDR3 is TGTGCCAGCAGCCACGTGGACAGGGTCAACTATGGCTACACCTTC. This rearrangement joins TRBV14 to TRBJ1-2; TRBD1 matches 8 bases. The trim removed 3 bases at V and 2 bases at J, leaving 5 bases unmatched. CDR3 length: 15 residues. Germline V gene sequence: CDR1 SGHDN, CDR2 FVKESK.